This passage covers 25 T cell receptor beta chains from one sample sequenced in a study of blood T cell repertoires in COVID-19. Assay used: immunoSEQ multiplex PCR; TCRdb lists only in-frame clones, some missing. The sample includes 200,000 or so clones, approximately 90% of them seen just once. The source material was PBMCs or T cells enriched from blood (not recorded which). The receptor set was obtained from a middle-aged woman with acute COVID-19.

This chain links TRBV9 with TRBJ2-7, with 10 bases fitting TRBD2. The ends lost 4 bases at V and 3 bases at J; junction bases unmatched: 7. The CDR3 totals 15 residues. Germline assignment: CDR1 SGDLS and CDR2 YYNGEE. CDR3: CASSPLAGDGYEQYF. The CDR3 DNA reads TGTGCCAGCAGCCCCCTAGCGGGGGACGGCTACGAGCAGTACTTC.

This sequence joins TRBV6-6 and TRBJ1-1, with D perhaps TRBD1 (6 bases). This CDR3 is 14 amino acids long. Germline CDR1 is MNHNY and CDR2 is SVGAGI (reference sequence). V lost 8 bases to trimming and J lost 5 bases, with 18 bases between them. The CDR3 reads CASRFGAGETEAFF. The CDR3 nucleotides read TGTGCCAGCCGGTTTGGCGCAGGGGAGACTGAAGCTTTCTTT.

CDR3 in DNA: TGTGCCACCAGCAAAGGGACAGGGGCCTTTTACTATGGCTACACCTTC. As protein: CATSKGTGAFYYGYTF. The chain carries TRBV15 and TRBJ1-2; 10 nucleotides align to TRBD1. Germline CDR1 reads LNHNV; CDR2 reads YYDKDF (reference sequence). Losses at the gene ends were 4 bases for V and 3 bases for J; bases not matched to a gene: 8. This CDR3 is built from 16 residues.

This chain connects TRBV28 to TRBJ1-4; 10 bases map to TRBD1. Trimming cost V 5 bases and J 7 bases; bases outside gene matches: 10. CDR3 length: 16 residues. Germline V gene lookup returns CDR1 MDHEN and CDR2 SYDVKM. The CDR3 sequence: CASSHGTGALGEKLFF. DNA of the CDR3: TGTGCCAGCAGTCACGGGACAGGGGCCCTTGGTGAAAAACTGTTTTTT.

The CDR3 bases are TGTGCCAGCAGTTATACAGGGGTATATGGCTACACCTTC. It is translated as CASSYTGVYGYTF. The V call is TRBV6-5, the J call TRBJ1-2; TRBD1 matches at 7 bases. The CDR3 spans 13 residues. The junction had 3 bases not matched to a gene; V was cut back by 3 bases and J by 5 bases. Looked up from germline, CDR1 is MNHEY and CDR2 is SVGAGI.

CDR3 protein: CASSRLDSYGYTF. For the CDR3, the DNA is TGTGCCAGCAGTCGCTTGGACAGCTATGGCTACACCTTC. The chain recombines TRBV6-5 with TRBJ1-2; weak D call: TRBD1 (6 bases). The CDR3 has 13 amino acids. The germline CDR1 and CDR2 sequences are MNHEY and SVGAGI. The V and J ends lost 5 bases and 4 bases respectively, with 11 bases between them.

The CDR3 region has the DNA TGTGCCAGCAGTTACTCGATAAACGAGCGTCCCCAGCATTTT. Amino acids: CASSYSINERPQHF. V is TRBV6-2 or TRBV6-3 and J is TRBJ1-5; D is ambiguous. The V gene lost 0 bases and the J gene lost 10 bases, with 13 bases spanning the gap. The CDR3 runs 14 residues. Germline assignment: CDR1 MNHEY and CDR2 SVGEGT.

V is TRBV5-4 and J is TRBJ2-3; tentatively, D is TRBD1 (6 bases). The germline V gene encodes CDR1 SGHNT and CDR2 YYREEE (reference sequence). The CDR3 consists of 16 residues. The V end lost 0 bases, the J end lost 2 bases, and 13 bases lay between the germline ends. The CDR3 DNA sequence: TGTGCCAGCAGCTTGGTTGGCAGGGGATCCACAGATACGCAGTATTTT. Translating gives CASSLVGRGSTDTQYF.

This clone was found a few times. V and J are TRBV2 and TRBJ1-1; tentative D call: TRBD1 (5 bases). V lost 2 bases and J 7 bases, leaving 17 bases between the germline ends. In germline, CDR1 is SNHLY, CDR2 FYNNEI. The CDR3 has 15 residues. CDR3 coding DNA: TGTGCCAGCAGTGAATCCAGGACATTGGTCGATGAAGCTTTCTTT. Translation gives CASSESRTLVDEAFF.

This clone appeared a single time. V is TRBV5-1 and J is TRBJ1-1; the D gene is possibly TRBD1 (5 bases). The V end was cut by 0 bases, the J end by 2 bases, with 11 bases between. Germline CDR1 reads SGHRS; CDR2 reads YFSETQ. The CDR3 spans 15 residues. In DNA, the CDR3 is TGCGCCAGCAGCTTGGCCGGCAGGGTAAACACTGAAGCTTTCTTT. It codes for CASSLAGRVNTEAFF.

This chain uses TRBV7-9 with TRBJ1-2, with 7 positions matching TRBD1. V was pared by 1 base and J by 2 bases, with 7 bases of the junction left unmatched. CDR3 length: 16 amino acids. The V gene's germline CDR1 is SEHNR and CDR2 FQNEAQ (reference sequence). The chain's CDR3 is CASSLDEGAGNYGYTF. The CDR3 DNA is TGTGCCAGCAGCTTAGATGAGGGGGCTGGAAACTATGGCTACACCTTC.

V gene TRBV7-8 combines with J gene TRBJ2-1, with 10 bases that match TRBD1. V trimming: 5 bases; J trimming: 6 bases; junction bases outside the gene matches: 13. Germline V gene data show CDR1 as SGHVS and CDR2 as FQNEAQ. This CDR3 spans 17 amino acids. The CDR3 protein is CASSPRPFDRGLNEQFF. The CDR3 DNA sequence: TGTGCCAGCAGCCCACGGCCCTTCGACAGGGGGCTCAATGAGCAGTTCTTC.

This clone showed up just a few times. The CDR3 DNA sequence: TGTGCCAGCAGCCGGGACAGGAGCAATCAGCCCCAGCATTTT. Translating it yields CASSRDRSNQPQHF. The chain recombines TRBV18 with TRBJ1-5; 8 positions agree with TRBD1. The CDR3 loop spans 14 amino acids. CDR1 is KGHSH and CDR2 is LQKENI in the germline V gene. The trim removed 8 bases at V and 1 base at J, leaving 4 bases unmatched.

The genes are TRBV7-8 and TRBJ2-7; 8 bases agree with TRBD2. The trim removed 1 base at V and 3 bases at J, leaving 17 bases unmatched. The CDR3 totals 19 residues. The germline gives CDR1 SGHVS, CDR2 FQNEAQ. CDR3 in amino acids: CASSLELGRVGTRVYEQYF. CDR3 bases: TGTGCCAGCAGCTTAGAGTTGGGCAGGGTCGGGACTAGGGTCTACGAGCAGTACTTC.

The chain uses TRBV5-6 and TRBJ1-5; 9 bases align to TRBD1. V was pared by 4 bases and J by 0 bases, with 5 bases of the junction left unmatched. Germline V CDR1 and CDR2: SGHDT, YYEEEE. The CDR3 runs to 16 residues. DNA of the CDR3: TGTGCCAGCAGCCGAATGGACAGGGGTAGCAATCAGCCCCAGCATTTT. Its translation: CASSRMDRGSNQPQHF.

This chain connects TRBV7-9 to TRBJ2-1; possible D gene TRBD1, 7 bases. V lost 4 bases and J lost 7, with 26 bases in between. Germline V gene lookup returns CDR1 SEHNR and CDR2 FQNEAQ (reference sequence). CDR3 length: 18 residues. The chain's CDR3 is CASSSWAVQGRKVNEQFF. CDR3 bases: TGTGCCAGCAGCTCATGGGCGGTACAGGGGAGGAAGGTGAATGAGCAGTTCTTC. The entire variable domain, with the rest obtained from reference TRBV7-9 and TRBJ2-1, is as follows: DTGVSQNPRHKITKRGQNVTFRCDPISEHNRLYWYRQTLGQGPEFLTYFQNEAQLEKSRLLSDRFSAERPKGSFSTLEIQRTEQGDSAMYLCASSSWAVQGRKVNEQFFGPGTRLTVL.

In its sample, this clone was seen a few times. The chain uses TRBV19 and TRBJ1-6; the D gene is possibly TRBD1 (6 bases). Germline V gene data show CDR1 as LNHDA and CDR2 as SQIVND (reference sequence). This CDR3 is built from 14 residues. V was trimmed by 7 bases and J by 7 bases, leaving 14 bases between them. CDR3 nucleotides: TGTGCCAGTAAACAGGGTGGGTTAAATTCACCCCTCCACTTT. This translates into CASKQGGLNSPLHF.

This sequence joins TRBV5-4 and TRBJ1-4; 9 bases align to TRBD1. The CDR3 sequence is 16 residues long. The junction had 9 bases not matched to a gene; V was cut back by 3 bases and J by 6 bases. The germline V gene has CDR1 SGHNT and CDR2 YYREEE (reference sequence). The CDR3 DNA reads as TGTGCCAGCAGCTCGGTGGGGACAGGGACGGATGAAAAACTGTTTTTT. Translated, it gives CASSSVGTGTDEKLFF. Variable domain in full (rest from reference TRBV5-4 and TRBJ1-4): ETGVTQSPTHLIKTRGQQVTLRCSSQSGHNTVSWYQQALGQGPQFIFQYYREEENGRGNFPPRFSGLQFPNYSSELNVNALELDDSALYLCASSSVGTGTDEKLFFGSGTQLSVL.

The chain uses TRBV4-1 and TRBJ1-5, with a weak D call TRBD1 (5 bases). The germline V gene has CDR1 MGHRA and CDR2 YSYEKL. The CDR3 has 16 amino acids. Trimming cost V 1 base and J 3 bases, with 13 bases left between them. The CDR3 sequence: CASSQGSGPLNQPQHF. In nucleotides, the CDR3 is TGCGCCAGCAGCCAAGGATCAGGGCCACTCAATCAGCCCCAGCATTTT.

The chain recombines TRBV19 with TRBJ1-1; D is possibly TRBD1 (6 bases). Germline V CDR1 and CDR2: LNHDA, SQIVND (reference sequence). V lost 7 bases to trimming and J lost 4 bases, with 16 bases between them. The CDR3 is 14 residues long. The CDR3 loop is CASTRRTGSTEAFF. CDR3 DNA: TGTGCCAGTACCCGGCGTACAGGGAGCACTGAAGCTTTCTTT.

Only one count was recorded for this clone. The chain couples TRBV6-5 to TRBJ1-1; TRBD1 matches 8 bases. The CDR3 runs 12 residues. The V gene end was trimmed by 7 bases and the J gene end by 7 bases; junction bases not matched to a gene: 5. CDR1 is MNHEY and CDR2 is SVGAGI in the germline V gene. The CDR3 DNA reads as TGTGCCAGCATCGGACAGGGAATTGAAGCTTTCTTT. Protein product: CASIGQGIEAFF.

V is TRBV7-8 and J is TRBJ1-1; 7 nucleotides line up with TRBD1. Per germline, CDR1 SGHVS and CDR2 FQNEAQ. Trimming at V came to 4 bases and at J to 0 bases, leaving 5 bases not matched to a gene. This CDR3 spans 15 amino acids. The CDR3 sequence: CASSSRGQMNTEAFF. In nucleotides, the CDR3 is TGTGCCAGCAGCTCAAGGGGGCAGATGAACACTGAAGCTTTCTTT.

Here the CDR3 DNA reads TGTGCCAGCAGTCGGACTAGCGGGGATAATGAGCAGTTCTTC. Its translation is CASSRTSGDNEQFF. The chain has TRBV11-2 and TRBJ2-1; 12 bases agree with TRBD2. V was clipped by 6 bases and J by 7 bases; unmatched bases: 4. The CDR3 consists of 14 residues. Germline values: CDR1 SGHAT, CDR2 FQNNGV.

The gene calls are TRBV25-1 and TRBJ1-2; TRBD1 aligns across 8 bases. There are 13 residues in the CDR3. Germline V lookup: CDR1 MGHDK, CDR2 SYGVNS. V shed 6 bases and J 4 bases; nucleotides not matched to a gene: 4. The DNA of the CDR3 is TGTGCCAGCAGCAGGGGGCAGGGCTATGGCTACACCTTC. Amino acid sequence: CASSRGQGYGYTF.

The J gene is TRBJ1-2, the V gene TRBV4-2; D remains unclear. The V gene lost 0 bases and the J gene lost 3 bases, with 11 bases spanning the gap. Germline assignment: CDR1 LGHNA and CDR2 YNFKEQ. The CDR3 is 15 amino acids. CDR3 protein: CASSQENNRDYGYTF. The CDR3 DNA reads as TGTGCCAGCAGCCAAGAGAACAATCGGGACTATGGCTACACCTTC.